Below are 24 T cell receptor beta chains sequenced from a single sample in a study of blood T cell repertoires in COVID-19 (dated by TCRdb to 2020 to 2022). The protocol used for the library was the immunoSEQ multiplex PCR assay. Sourced from immuneACCESS, this table was stored by TCRdb with only in-frame sequences that have V and J called. A share of the clones is absent; for the studies checked, an unresolved V gene accounts for under half, and the remainder has no known explanation. In all, the sample holds about 81,000 clones, and roughly 91% of those were seen once. The ten largest make up 1.9% of the sample. The sequenced material came from peripheral blood. The receptors derive from a woman between 45 and 60 years old in a cohort sampled during active COVID-19.

The chain carries TRBV19 and TRBJ2-5, with 12 nucleotides matching TRBD2. V dropped 10 bases and J dropped 7; count of bases not matched to a gene: 7. From germline, CDR1 is LNHDA and CDR2 SQIVND (reference sequence). The length of the CDR3 is 13 residues. CDR3 bases: TGTGCCACTAGACTAGCGGGAGCGGGGACCCAGTACTTC. Residues: CATRLAGAGTQYF.

The chain employs TRBV4-1 and TRBJ2-3, with a possible D match to TRBD2 (6 bases). This CDR3 region has 15 residues. In germline, CDR1 is MGHRA, CDR2 YSYEKL. V dropped 1 base and J dropped 5 bases, with 13 bases sitting between them. The CDR3 loop is CASSQVGLGGDTQYF. The CDR3 DNA reads as TGCGCCAGCAGCCAAGTTGGATTGGGAGGAGATACGCAGTATTTT.

The chain is built from TRBV10-2 and TRBJ1-2; D possibly corresponds to TRBD1 (6 bases). The CDR3 extends over 13 amino acids. Germline loops: CDR1 WSHSY, CDR2 SAAADI. The V gene lost 5 bases and the J gene lost 5 bases, with 12 bases spanning the gap. The CDR3 DNA reads as TGCGCCAGCAGTTTCCGGGACAATTATGGCTACACCTTC. It translates to CASSFRDNYGYTF.

The chain employs TRBV19 and TRBJ2-2; tentatively, D is TRBD1 (5 bases). Germline values: CDR1 LNHDA, CDR2 SQIVND (reference sequence). Trimming left V 2 bases short and J 6 bases short, with 25 bases between. The CDR3 is made up of 19 amino acids. The CDR3 nucleotides are TGTGCCAGTAGTATACTCTCCAACATAGGGGCTAGAGGAGCCGGGGAGCTGTTTTTT. Encoded protein: CASSILSNIGARGAGELFF.

The rearrangement uses TRBV3-1 (or the pseudogene TRBV3-2) and TRBJ2-5; D is perhaps TRBD1 (6 bases). The CDR3 totals 13 residues. Germline loops: CDR1 LGHDT, CDR2 YNNKEL (reference sequence). Trimming pared 4 bases from V and 4 bases from J, leaving 10 bases between. In nucleotides, the CDR3 is TGTGCCAGCAGCCTCGGGACACGAGAGACCCAGTACTTC. The encoded protein is CASSLGTRETQYF.

The chain carries TRBV12-3 or TRBV12-4 and TRBJ2-7, with 10 nucleotides matching TRBD1. V shed 4 bases, J shed 4 bases, and the junction held 1 base outside the gene matches. The CDR3 has 13 residues. The CDR3 DNA follows: TGTGCCAGCAGTTCGGACAGGGGGTACGAGCAGTACTTC. Translation gives CASSSDRGYEQYF.

The CDR3 nucleotides are TGTGCCAGCAGTTTGGGGACAGGGTCCTACGAGCAGTACTTC. Translated, it gives CASSLGTGSYEQYF. The chain employs TRBV27 and TRBJ2-7, with 9 bases that match TRBD1. CDR1 is MNHEY, CDR2 SMNVEV, per germline (reference sequence). The CDR3 spans 14 residues. The V segment lost 3 bases and the J segment 1 base; nucleotides outside the gene matches: 1.

The chain combines TRBV3-1 (or the pseudogene TRBV3-2) with TRBJ1-1; no clear D gene. The CDR3 runs 13 residues. Germline lookup yields CDR1 LGHDT and CDR2 YNNKEL (reference sequence). Trimming stripped 6 bases from V and 6 bases from J, with 14 bases between. The CDR3 coding sequence is TGTGCCAGCAGACTCTCCCGCGGGGCTGAAGCTTTCTTT. It specifies CASRLSRGAEAFF.

The gene calls are TRBV15 and TRBJ2-5, with D tentatively TRBD1 (6 bases). This CDR3 has 14 residues. Germline CDR1 and CDR2: LNHNV and YYDKDF (reference sequence). Trimming removed 4 bases from V and 3 bases from J, with 12 bases in between. CDR3 protein: CATSTRQVEETQYF. CDR3 coding DNA: TGTGCCACCAGCACCCGACAGGTAGAAGAGACCCAGTACTTC.

This chain connects TRBV5-1 to TRBJ2-1; 8 nucleotides line up with TRBD2. The germline V gene encodes CDR1 SGHRS and CDR2 YFSETQ. The CDR3 has 15 amino acids. V shed 4 bases, J shed 5 bases, and the junction held 8 bases outside the gene matches. CDR3 sequence (DNA): TGCGCCAGCAGCAGCGGGACTAGGGACGACAATGAGCAGTTCTTC. It codes for CASSSGTRDDNEQFF.

This clone was found once. The chain is built from TRBV5-5 and TRBJ1-5; D is uncertain. Germline V gene data show CDR1 as SGHKS and CDR2 as YYEKEE (reference sequence). The ends were cut back, 0 bases at V and 4 bases at J, with 11 bases in the middle. CDR3 length equals 15 residues. The CDR3 DNA reads TGTGCCAGCAGCTTGGGTACCCAGGTAAATCAGCCCCAGCATTTT. It codes for CASSLGTQVNQPQHF.

The V call is TRBV11-3, the J call TRBJ1-6; 9 bases line up with TRBD1. J was trimmed by 7 bases and V by 6 bases; bases with no gene match: 4. Per germline, CDR1 SGHNT and CDR2 YENEEA. The CDR3 has 14 amino acids. The CDR3 is CASSDRGGNSPLHF. The DNA for the CDR3 is TGTGCCAGCAGTGACAGGGGGGGGAATTCACCCCTCCACTTT.

V is TRBV7-2 and J is TRBJ2-3; 10 bases fit TRBD2. The CDR3 sequence is 18 residues long. The V and J ends lost 0 bases and 5 bases, in that order; junction bases with no gene match: 11. Germline CDR1 reads SGHTA; CDR2 reads FQGNSA. The CDR3 loop is CASSLALASGGPLDTQYF. Here the CDR3 DNA reads TGTGCCAGCAGCTTAGCGCTGGCTAGCGGGGGCCCTTTAGATACGCAGTATTTT.

This chain connects TRBV5-1 to TRBJ2-7, with 8 bases lining up with TRBD2. CDR3 length: 15 amino acids. Germline trimming cut 4 bases from V and 6 bases from J; bases unmatched to any gene: 12. Germline CDR1 is SGHRS and CDR2 is YFSETQ. CDR3 amino acids: CASSIAGGRLGEQYF. The CDR3 nucleotides are TGCGCCAGCAGCATCGCGGGCGGGAGGCTTGGCGAGCAGTACTTC.

The CDR3: CASSPQTEKLFF. In DNA, the CDR3 is TGTGCCAGCAGTCCCCAGACAGAAAAACTGTTTTTT. The rearrangement links TRBV28 to TRBJ1-4; D not resolved. CDR3 size: 12 residues. Germline CDR1 and CDR2: MDHEN and SYDVKM. Trimming removed 5 bases from V and 8 bases from J, with 9 bases in between.

The chain employs TRBV6-1 and TRBJ1-2; 7 bases are a match to TRBD1. Germline CDR1 MNHNS, CDR2 SASEGT. This CDR3 spans 18 amino acids. The trim removed 3 bases at V and 4 bases at J, leaving 17 bases unmatched. The CDR3 DNA sequence: TGTGCCAGCAGTGATCGACGACAGGGCCCCTACCCCTTCTATGGCTACACCTTC. Its protein product is CASSDRRQGPYPFYGYTF.

This chain joins TRBV5-1 and TRBJ1-5; TRBD1 matches at 9 bases. This CDR3 contains 15 residues. In germline, CDR1 is SGHRS, CDR2 YFSETQ. J gave up 2 bases and V 4 bases, and 4 bases lay outside the gene matches. This chain's CDR3 is CASSRTGARNQPQHF. CDR3 DNA: TGCGCCAGCAGCCGGACAGGGGCTCGCAATCAGCCCCAGCATTTT.

The chain links TRBV24-1 to TRBJ1-1; a possible D gene is TRBD1 (6 bases). CDR1 KGHDR and CDR2 SFDVKD come from the germline V gene. Trimming left V 1 base short and J 9 bases short, with 8 bases between. This CDR3 has 12 amino acids. The CDR3 nucleotides read TGTGCCACCAGTGATTTCAGGGGCCAAGCTTTCTTT. Its protein product is CATSDFRGQAFF.

In DNA form, the CDR3 reads TGTGCCAGCAGCCACAGGACTAGCGGGAGGGCCGCGTTCACCGGGGAGCTGTTTTTT. This translates into CASSHRTSGRAAFTGELFF. J is TRBJ2-2 and V is TRBV4-2, with 15 positions matching TRBD2. The CDR3 is made up of 19 amino acids. Germline CDR1 reads LGHNA; CDR2 reads YNFKEQ. V trimming: 3 bases; J trimming: 4 bases; junction bases outside the gene matches: 9.

The chain joins TRBV3-1 (or the pseudogene TRBV3-2) to TRBJ2-7, with D possibly being TRBD1 (5 bases). V was pared by 0 bases and J by 1 base, with 10 bases between. CDR1 is LGHDT, CDR2 YNNKEL, per germline (reference sequence). This CDR3 has 15 residues. This chain's CDR3 is CASSQDRAFSYEQYF. CDR3 DNA sequence: TGTGCCAGCAGCCAAGACAGGGCATTTTCCTACGAGCAGTACTTC.

This chain connects TRBV6-2 or TRBV6-3 to TRBJ1-2, with TRBD1 as a possible D gene (6 bases). The CDR3 loop spans 15 amino acids. V lost 2 bases and J 2 bases, leaving 12 bases between the germline ends. Germline CDR1 MNHEY, CDR2 SVGEGT. Here the CDR3 reads CASSYHLTGNYGYTF. The CDR3 bases are TGTGCCAGCAGTTACCACCTCACAGGGAACTATGGCTACACCTTC.

The chain uses TRBV2 and TRBJ2-1; 8 nucleotides match TRBD2. The CDR3 spans 15 residues. J was trimmed by 9 bases and V by 3 bases; bases with no gene match: 10. Germline-derived CDR1 and CDR2 are SNHLY and FYNNEI. In DNA form, the CDR3 reads TGTGCCAGCAGTGAGAGCGGGAGCAGGATTAGTGAGCAGTTCTTC. Its protein product is CASSESGSRISEQFF.

The chain combines TRBV10-3 with TRBJ1-2; 9 positions match TRBD1. CDR1 is ENHRY and CDR2 is SYGVKD in the germline V gene. Unmatched junction bases numbered 11, after V lost 2 bases and J lost 4 bases. This CDR3 contains 17 residues. The DNA of the CDR3 is TGTGCCATCAGTGAGGGTTGGGGACAGGGTAGAGGCTATGGCTACACCTTC. It yields the protein CAISEGWGQGRGYGYTF.

The chain couples TRBV10-1 to TRBJ2-1; D possibly corresponds to TRBD2 (7 bases). This CDR3 comprises 15 residues. Germline V lookup: CDR1 WNHNN, CDR2 SYGVQD (reference sequence). The V end lost 5 bases, the J end lost 2 bases, and 13 bases lay between the germline ends. CDR3 nucleotide sequence: TGCGCCAGCAGTCATGGCGGGGGCCCCTACAATGAGCAGTTCTTC. Protein: CASSHGGGPYNEQFF.